The clone carrying this T cell receptor beta chain was observed at least ten times. Antigen specificity is unknown. The unsorted libraries were generated from a total of 2 million PBMCs, which had been stored in RNAlater at -80 C. These data originate in a study of neurological immune-mediated disorders. Study observations and caveats: A possible signature was seen in one related-CDR3 cluster, into which phylogenetic grouping placed the repertoires of 18 of 34 multiple sclerosis patients.

Whenever a sequencing run was performed, it yielded over 190 million TCR-beta sequences from 15-18 subjects. TCRdb reanalysed the 5' RACE reads using MiXCR and keeps one entry per CDR3 protein. The data contain roughly 70,000 distinct CDR3 sequences, roughly 5.6% of them singletons. This TCR came from a woman aged 30 to 39 with multiple sclerosis. What was sequenced was PBMCs.

In DNA, the CDR3 is TGTGCCAGCAGCTTTCCGGGCTACGAGCAGTACTTC. This sequence encodes CASSFPGYEQYF. V gene TRBV7-9 combines with J gene TRBJ2-7; D remains ambiguous. The germline V gene has CDR1 SEHNR and CDR2 FQNEAQ (reference sequence). V was pared by 3 bases and J by 3 bases, with 6 bases between. This CDR3 is 12 amino acids long.